Reported below is one TCR beta chain. This entry is derived from a study of blood T cell repertoires in COVID-19. Study details: PBMCs, B-cell-depleted T cells, or T cells provided the cDNA or gDNA that made up the material.

Germline CDR1 LGHDT, CDR2 YNNKEL (reference sequence). The V end lost 0 bases, the J end lost 2 bases, and 10 bases lay between the germline ends. CDR3 length: 15 amino acids. The repertoire was sequenced with immunoSEQ multiplex PCR; TCRdb's copy has only in-frame clones and lacks some. The profile shows about 150,000 clones, 76% of them singletons. The TCR was taken from an elderly woman with acute or convalescent COVID-19. Sequenced sample: peripheral blood. The chain recombines TRBV3-1 (or the pseudogene TRBV3-2) with TRBJ2-5; D is unclear. This CDR3 is CASSQDSVPQETQYF. CDR3 in DNA: TGTGCCAGCAGCCAAGATTCGGTTCCGCAAGAGACCCAGTACTTC.